This T cell receptor beta chain was obtained from a study of CD8 T cells in ankylosing spondylitis. Points from the study as a whole: Seemingly characteristic of ankylosing spondylitis blood was a TCR beta motif consisting of roughly 8 highly homologous variants.

This clonotype was detected a few times. Its antigen is unknown. The CDR3 totals 11 residues. The V end was cut by 6 bases, the J end by 3 bases, with 4 bases between. A single record per CDR3 protein comes from TCRdb applying MiXCR to the 5' RACE reads. The sample gives fewer than 500,000 distinct CDR3 sequences, about 24% of which show up once; roughly 0.9% is in the top ten. Source material: blood, either unsorted or a sorted T cell fraction (not recorded which). The sequence was obtained from a male donor with ankylosing spondylitis. This chain joins TRBV12-3 or TRBV12-4 and TRBJ2-3; D gene uncertain. In DNA form, the CDR3 reads TGTGCCAGCAGGATTACAGATACGCAGTATTTT. Translation: CASRITDTQYF.